These 29 T cell receptor beta chains came from one sample sequenced in a study of blood T cell repertoires in COVID-19. The method was immunoSEQ multiplex PCR; TCRdb's version includes in-frame clones alone and lacks a portion of them. The sample lists some 280,000 clones; about 89% were seen once. The sample consisted of peripheral blood. These receptor sequences come from an older woman with acute or convalescent COVID-19.

CDR3 DNA sequence: TGTGCCAGCTCACCGTCAACACCCACAGTTCAGTACTTC. Its protein is CASSPSTPTVQYF. This chain uses TRBV18 with TRBJ2-4, with D hard to call. V was trimmed by 3 bases and J by 11 bases, leaving 14 bases between them. The germline CDR1 and CDR2 sequences are KGHSH and LQKENI. CDR3 length: 13 residues.

CDR3 sequence reads: CASSLALYNSPLHF. In nucleotides, the CDR3 is TGTGCCAGCAGTTTGGCCCTTTATAATTCACCCCTCCACTTT. The chain has TRBV27 and TRBJ1-6, with D hard to call. Germline lookup yields CDR1 MNHEY and CDR2 SMNVEV (reference sequence). CDR3 length: 14 residues. V was clipped by 3 bases and J by 4 bases, with 7 bases between them.

CDR3 nucleotides: TGTGCCAGCAGTTACCCCGGGACAACAGGTACTGAAGCTTTCTTT. Protein product: CASSYPGTTGTEAFF. The V call is TRBV6-2 or TRBV6-3, the J call TRBJ1-1; a weak D match, TRBD1 (6 bases). Germline CDR1 reads MNHEY; CDR2 reads SVGEGT. Trimming pared 2 bases from V and 5 bases from J, leaving 15 bases between. This CDR3 region has 15 residues.

The V and J genes are TRBV28 and TRBJ1-6; no clear D. The V end lost 2 bases, the J end lost 7 bases, and 12 bases lay between the germline ends. This CDR3 contains 15 residues. Germline CDR1 and CDR2: MDHEN and SYDVKM. The CDR3 here is CASSLGSGMNSPLHF. DNA for the CDR3: TGTGCCAGCAGTTTAGGTTCCGGGATGAATTCACCCCTCCACTTT.

The chain employs TRBV19 and TRBJ1-3; D is possibly TRBD1 (5 bases). The CDR3 length is 14 residues. Germline V gene sequence: CDR1 LNHDA, CDR2 SQIVND (reference sequence). Trimming removed 6 bases from V and 0 bases from J, with 9 bases in between. CDR3 DNA sequence: TGTGCCAGTAGGACACAGGACTCTGGAAACACCATATATTTT. It translates to CASRTQDSGNTIYF.

V is TRBV7-6 and J is TRBJ1-1, with D possibly TRBD1 on 5 matching bases. Trimming cost V 4 bases and J 3 bases, with 15 bases left between them. CDR1 SGHVS and CDR2 FNYEAQ come from the germline V gene. CDR3 length: 15 residues. DNA for the CDR3: TGTGCCAGCAGCTCCCGGGGGAAAGGAGACACTGAAGCTTTCTTT. It translates to CASSSRGKGDTEAFF.

This chain joins TRBV5-4 and TRBJ1-2; 8 bases match TRBD1. The J segment lost 4 bases and the V segment lost 4 bases, leaving 3 bases of the junction unmatched. CDR1 and CDR2 from the germline V gene are SGHNT and YYREEE (reference sequence). This CDR3 contains 13 residues. CDR3 loop: CASSMDRVYGYTF. CDR3 DNA sequence: TGTGCCAGCAGCATGGACAGGGTCTATGGCTACACCTTC.

The chain recombines TRBV18 with TRBJ2-2; a weak D match, TRBD1 (6 bases). There are 15 residues in the CDR3. Germline loops: CDR1 KGHSH, CDR2 LQKENI. The V and J ends lost 2 bases and 5 bases respectively, with 12 bases between them. The CDR3 is CASSPMWQGTGELFF. In DNA form, the CDR3 reads TGTGCCAGCTCACCAATGTGGCAGGGGACCGGGGAGCTGTTTTTT.

This sequence joins TRBV12-3 or TRBV12-4 and TRBJ2-1; 9 bases are a match to TRBD1. The trim removed 5 bases at V and 10 bases at J, leaving 6 bases unmatched. There are 13 residues in the CDR3. The CDR3 protein is CASSPGTGREQFF. The CDR3 DNA follows: TGTGCCAGCAGTCCAGGGACAGGGAGAGAGCAGTTCTTC.

This chain uses TRBV2 with TRBJ2-3, with 7 bases fitting TRBD1. This CDR3 comprises 15 residues. The V segment lost 1 base and the J segment 2 bases; nucleotides outside the gene matches: 3. Looked up from germline, CDR1 is SNHLY and CDR2 is FYNNEI. CDR3 residues: CASSEGQGLTDTQYF. DNA of the CDR3: TGTGCCAGCAGTGAAGGACAGGGCCTCACAGATACGCAGTATTTT.

The CDR3 here is CASSPLGGAETQYF. DNA of the CDR3: TGTGCCAGCAGCCCCCTCGGCGGGGCCGAGACCCAGTACTTC. This chain links TRBV5-4 with TRBJ2-5, with D possibly TRBD2 on 6 matching bases. Germline V CDR1 and CDR2: SGHNT, YYREEE (reference sequence). The V and J ends lost 4 bases and 5 bases respectively, with 15 bases between them. This CDR3 has 14 residues. Together with reference TRBV5-4 and TRBJ2-5, the CDR3 gives the full variable domain: ETGVTQSPTHLIKTRGQQVTLRCSSQSGHNTVSWYQQALGQGPQFIFQYYREEENGRGNFPPRFSGLQFPNYSSELNVNALELDDSALYLCASSPLGGAETQYFGPGTRLLVL.

This chain uses TRBV29-1 with TRBJ1-2, with D possibly being TRBD1 (5 bases). CDR1 is SQVTM and CDR2 is ANQGSEA in the germline V gene. The CDR3 has 12 residues. V lost 7 bases and J 6 bases, leaving 15 bases between the germline ends. The CDR3, as DNA: TGCAGCGGAGATTTGGGCAGGGATGGCTACACCTTC. Translating gives CSGDLGRDGYTF.

The CDR3 DNA reads TGCAGCGTTGAAGATCTTAAAGGTAGCGGAGGCTCCTACAATGAGCAGTTCTTC. Amino acids: CSVEDLKGSGGSYNEQFF. The chain uses TRBV29-1 and TRBJ2-1, with D possibly being TRBD2 (6 bases). Germline V lookup: CDR1 SQVTM, CDR2 ANQGSEA. The CDR3 totals 18 residues. Trimming took 0 bases from V and 0 from J, leaving 18 bases between them.

The chain recombines TRBV6-5 with TRBJ1-5, with 10 bases identical to TRBD1. After removal of 5 bases from V and 5 bases from J, the junction contained 6 bases not matched to a gene. CDR3 size: 15 residues. Germline-derived CDR1 and CDR2 are MNHEY and SVGAGI. CDR3 sequence (DNA): TGTGCCAGCAGTCGAGGGGGACAGGGGTATCAGCCCCAGCATTTT. It translates to CASSRGGQGYQPQHF.

This clone appeared a few times. The chain carries TRBV2 and TRBJ1-3; 7 bases are a match to TRBD1. CDR3 size: 16 residues. CDR1 is SNHLY, CDR2 FYNNEI, per germline. Germline trimming cut 6 bases from V and 0 bases from J; bases unmatched to any gene: 8. CDR3 coding DNA: TGTGCCAGCAGCTTACAGGGGCTGAGCTCTGGAAACACCATATATTTT. This encodes CASSLQGLSSGNTIYF. The full variable domain, its missing parts supplied by reference TRBV2 and TRBJ1-3, is EPEVTQTPSHQVTQMGQEVILRCVPISNHLYFYWYRQILGQKVEFLVSFYNNEISEKSEIFDDQFSVERPDGSNFTLKIRSTKLEDSAMYFCASSLQGLSSGNTIYFGEGSWLTVV.

V gene TRBV11-3 combines with J gene TRBJ1-1; D unclear. This CDR3 is built from 16 residues. The germline V gene has CDR1 SGHNT and CDR2 YENEEA. Between the trimmed V and J ends, which lost 5 bases and 4 bases, there was a span of 20 bases. CDR3 nucleotides: TGTGCCAGCAGCCCTTCGAGGCGGGCCGGTAGCACTGAAGCTTTCTTT. Protein product: CASSPSRRAGSTEAFF.

The genes are TRBV18 and TRBJ2-5; TRBD1 might be the D (7 bases). Trimming took 1 base from V and 5 from J, leaving 23 bases between them. Germline V gene sequence: CDR1 KGHSH, CDR2 LQKENI. The CDR3 is 18 amino acids. DNA of the CDR3: TGTGCCAGCTCACCACGAGTAGCAGGGGGGACCTCCGGCGAGACCCAGTACTTC. Translating gives CASSPRVAGGTSGETQYF.

V usage is TRBV7-2 and J usage is TRBJ2-2; TRBD2 matches at 7 bases. Per the germline V gene, CDR1 is SGHTA and CDR2 is FQGNSA. CDR3 length equals 15 residues. Unmatched junction bases numbered 6, after V lost 4 bases and J lost 4 bases. The CDR3 coding sequence is TGTGCCAGCAGCTCGTCTAGCGGTACCACCGGGGAGCTGTTTTTT. Translation gives CASSSSSGTTGELFF.

The genes are TRBV5-1 and TRBJ2-7; TRBD2 aligns across 8 bases. The CDR3 contains 12 residues. V shed 3 bases and J 6 bases; nucleotides not matched to a gene: 2. Germline V gene data show CDR1 as SGHRS and CDR2 as YFSETQ. As DNA, the CDR3 is TGCGCCAGCAGCTCGGGGGGGACCGAGCAGTACTTC. Its protein product is CASSSGGTEQYF.

This clone was seen a few times. The gene calls are TRBV28 and TRBJ2-7; TRBD1 is a possible D gene (6 bases). CDR1 and CDR2 from the germline V gene are MDHEN and SYDVKM. This CDR3 is 15 amino acids long. The V end lost 3 bases, the J end lost 0 bases, and 12 bases lay between the germline ends. This CDR3 is CASSFRQVHSYEQYF. CDR3 in DNA: TGTGCCAGCAGTTTTAGACAGGTCCACTCCTACGAGCAGTACTTC.

The chain is built from TRBV5-6 and TRBJ2-1; D is perhaps TRBD1 (5 bases). There are 13 residues in the CDR3. Germline V gene data show CDR1 as SGHDT and CDR2 as YYEEEE. V was trimmed by 4 bases and J by 4 bases, leaving 9 bases between them. The chain's CDR3 is CASSVDSYNEQFF. The CDR3 nucleotides read TGTGCCAGCAGCGTCGACAGTTACAATGAGCAGTTCTTC.

In this sample, this clone turned up once. The CDR3, as DNA: TGCGCCAGCAGCCAAGATGGCGGCAGCAATCAGCCCCAGCATTTT. Encoded protein: CASSQDGGSNQPQHF. The rearrangement joins TRBV4-1 to TRBJ1-5; D not resolved. The V end was cut by 0 bases, the J end by 1 base, with 7 bases between. The CDR3 has 15 residues. CDR1 and CDR2 (germline): MGHRA, YSYEKL.

Concerning this clone: At one of its ends the junction is not consistent with the germline gene, which may arise from a read error. The V and J genes are TRBV15 and TRBJ2-5, with TRBD1 as a possible D gene (6 bases). The CDR3 loop spans 17 amino acids. Germline-derived CDR1 and CDR2 are LNHNV and YYDKDF (reference sequence). The CDR3 is CATSRDRTVLGQVTQYF. The CDR3 DNA is TGTGCCACCAGCAGAGATAGGACAGTGTTAGGTCAAGTGACCCAGTACTTC.

The chain is built from TRBV6-4 and TRBJ2-5; the D gene is possibly TRBD1 (7 bases). The V end lost 4 bases, the J end lost 0 bases, and 15 bases lay between the germline ends. The germline V gene has CDR1 MRHNA and CDR2 SNTAGT. This CDR3 is built from 16 residues. The CDR3 reads CASSGRDSRYQETQYF. Written as DNA, the CDR3 is TGTGCCAGCAGTGGGCGGGACAGCCGTTACCAAGAGACCCAGTACTTC.

The chain has TRBV30 and TRBJ1-1; 7 bases are shared with TRBD1. Germline CDR1 and CDR2: GTSNPN and SVGIG (reference sequence). V was pared by 2 bases and J by 0 bases, with 6 bases of the junction left unmatched. The CDR3 totals 15 residues. Written as DNA, the CDR3 is TGTGCCTGGAGTCCACGGGGACAGTTGAACACTGAAGCTTTCTTT. Amino acid sequence: CAWSPRGQLNTEAFF.

The CDR3 DNA is TGTGCCATCAGTGCGGAGGAGCCCTACGAGCAGTACTTC. The encoded protein is CAISAEEPYEQYF. The chain combines TRBV10-3 with TRBJ2-7, with D possibly matching TRBD2 (5 bases). The length of the CDR3 is 13 residues. V dropped 4 bases and J dropped 2 bases, with 9 bases sitting between them. Looked up from germline, CDR1 is ENHRY and CDR2 is SYGVKD.

The chain uses TRBV11-3 and TRBJ2-5; a possible D gene is TRBD1 (6 bases). The CDR3 has 15 residues. The germline gives CDR1 SGHNT, CDR2 YENEEA. Trimming shortened V by 5 bases and J by 5 bases, and 18 bases separated the two germline ends. CDR3 nucleotides: TGTGCCAGCAGCCAACAGGGCCCTCCTGGGGAGACCCAGTACTTC. It codes for CASSQQGPPGETQYF.

This chain connects TRBV21-1 to TRBJ2-7; the D call TRBD2 from the table was never checked on the DNA. TRBV21-1 is given as a pseudogene. This CDR3 is 14 amino acids long. This chain's CDR3 is CASSNRPGDYEQYF. The CDR3 nucleotides are TGTGCCAGCAGCAATCGCCCCGGAGACTACGAGCAGTACTTC.

The V call is TRBV7-2, the J call TRBJ2-7; 8 positions agree with TRBD2. Trimming took 5 bases from V and 2 from J; bases not matched to a gene: 8. This CDR3 spans 15 amino acids. CDR1 is SGHTA, CDR2 FQGNSA, per germline. CDR3 amino acids: CASSGSSGGPYEQYF. In DNA form, the CDR3 reads TGTGCCAGCAGCGGTTCCAGCGGGGGTCCCTACGAGCAGTACTTC.